This is a list of T cell receptor beta chains from one sample in a study of cytomegalovirus exposure and HLA in healthy donors. This table comes from immunoSEQ multiplex PCR, and its TCRdb copy is limited to in-frame clones, with some not included. Among roughly 52,000 clones, 75% to 95% were seen once, and the ten largest hold about 3%. Sequencing used PBMCs. These TCRs come from a young man in good health and CMV-seronegative. CDR3s include the opening cysteine and the closing phenylalanine or tryptophan. Fields, in order: V gene, J gene, D gene, clone size, CDR3 length, CDR3 DNA, CDR3 protein. A D gene is named only where the DNA matches it firmly. Clone size appears in some rows only: once, few, many, or a class for an expanded clone.

V gene: TRBV29-1; J gene: TRBJ2-7; D gene: TRBD1; clone size: NA; CDR3 length: 12; CDR3 DNA: TGCAGCGTGGGACAGGGAGTCTACGAGCAGTACTTC; CDR3 protein: CSVGQGVYEQYF
V gene: TRBV30; J gene: TRBJ2-7; D gene: TRBD1; clone size: NA; CDR3 length: 14; CDR3 DNA: TGTGCCTGGAGAAGGGGACAGGCATTACACGAGCAGTACTTC; CDR3 protein: CAWRRGQALHEQYF
V gene: TRBV6-1; J gene: TRBJ2-7; D gene: TRBD1; clone size: once; CDR3 length: 14; CDR3 DNA: TGTGCCAGCAGTGTCGGGACAGGTAATTACGAGCAGTACTTC; CDR3 protein: CASSVGTGNYEQYF
V gene: TRBV10-3; J gene: TRBJ2-2; D gene: TRBD1; clone size: NA; CDR3 length: 14; CDR3 DNA: TGTGCCATCGGTAGGGGACAGGGGGCCGGGGAGCTGTTTTTT; CDR3 protein: CAIGRGQGAGELFF
V gene: TRBV7-6; J gene: TRBJ1-3; D gene: NA; clone size: NA; CDR3 length: 15; CDR3 DNA: TGTGCCAGCAGCTCAAGCCTCGTCTCTGGAAACACCATATATTTT; CDR3 protein: CASSSSLVSGNTIYF
V gene: TRBV19; J gene: TRBJ2-7; D gene: NA; clone size: NA; CDR3 length: 13; CDR3 DNA: TGTGCCAGTAGTATACCCGGTTCCTACGAGCAGTACTTC; CDR3 protein: CASSIPGSYEQYF
V gene: TRBV27; J gene: TRBJ2-5; D gene: NA; clone size: NA; CDR3 length: 14; CDR3 DNA: TGTGCCAGCAGCGAGACGGTGACTCAAGAGACCCAGTACTTC; CDR3 protein: CASSETVTQETQYF
V gene: TRBV7-3; J gene: TRBJ2-6; D gene: NA; clone size: NA; CDR3 length: 14; CDR3 DNA: TGTGCCAGCAGCCCAGGGTCCCCTCTTGGCGCCCTGACTTTC; CDR3 protein: CASSPGSPLGALTF
V gene: TRBV11-2; J gene: TRBJ2-7; D gene: NA; clone size: NA; CDR3 length: 11; CDR3 DNA: TGTGCCAGCAGCCGGAGTTACGAGCAGTACTTC; CDR3 protein: CASSRSYEQYF
V gene: TRBV5-1; J gene: TRBJ2-5; D gene: NA; clone size: NA; CDR3 length: 14; CDR3 DNA: TGCGCCAGCAGTCCGGGTCGAGGGCAAGAGACCCAGTACTTC; CDR3 protein: CASSPGRGQETQYF
V gene: TRBV5-1; J gene: TRBJ2-5; D gene: TRBD1; clone size: NA; CDR3 length: 17; CDR3 DNA: TGCGCCAGCAGCTTACAGGGACAGGGAGGGTCTGGAGAGACCCAGTACTTC; CDR3 protein: CASSLQGQGGSGETQYF
V gene: TRBV6-6; J gene: TRBJ2-7; D gene: NA; clone size: NA; CDR3 length: 14; CDR3 DNA: TGTGCCAGCAGTTACGATACAGGGACCCCCACGCAGTACTTC; CDR3 protein: CASSYDTGTPTQYF
V gene: TRBV18; J gene: TRBJ1-4; D gene: NA; clone size: once; CDR3 length: 15; CDR3 DNA: TGTGCCAGCTCACCACGGGGGGACGTACGGGAAAAACTGTTTTTT; CDR3 protein: CASSPRGDVREKLFF
V gene: TRBV5-6; J gene: TRBJ2-1; D gene: NA; clone size: NA; CDR3 length: 11; CDR3 DNA: TGTGCCAGCAGCGCGGAGGTTGAGCAGTTCTTC; CDR3 protein: CASSAEVEQFF
V gene: TRBV7-2; J gene: TRBJ1-4; D gene: NA; clone size: NA; CDR3 length: 13; CDR3 DNA: TGTGCCAGCAGCTTTTTCGGGAATGAAAAACTGTTTTTT; CDR3 protein: CASSFFGNEKLFF
V gene: TRBV25-1; J gene: TRBJ2-5; D gene: TRBD1; clone size: few; CDR3 length: 15; CDR3 DNA: TGTGCCAGCAGTCACGGGACAGGGGGCGCGAAGACCCAGTACTTC; CDR3 protein: CASSHGTGGAKTQYF
V gene: TRBV10-1; J gene: TRBJ2-5; D gene: NA; clone size: NA; CDR3 length: 15; CDR3 DNA: TGCGCCAGCAGCGGGGGAAGTATTGTAGGGGAGACCCAGTACTTC; CDR3 protein: CASSGGSIVGETQYF
V gene: TRBV18; J gene: TRBJ2-6; D gene: TRBD1; clone size: NA; CDR3 length: 18; CDR3 DNA: TGTGCCAGCTCACCAACGAGGGCAGGGGGTTTAGGGGCCAACGTCCTGACTTTC; CDR3 protein: CASSPTRAGGLGANVLTF
V gene: TRBV11-2; J gene: TRBJ2-5; D gene: TRBD1; clone size: NA; CDR3 length: 14; CDR3 DNA: TGTGCCAGCAGCCAGACAGGGTTCCAAGAGACCCAGTACTTC; CDR3 protein: CASSQTGFQETQYF
V gene: TRBV14; J gene: TRBJ2-2; D gene: NA; clone size: NA; CDR3 length: 15; CDR3 DNA: TGTGCCAGCAGCCAATCTATTCCTTATCCCGGGGAGCTGTTTTTT; CDR3 protein: CASSQSIPYPGELFF
V gene: TRBV5-5; J gene: TRBJ2-1; D gene: TRBD1; clone size: NA; CDR3 length: 15; CDR3 DNA: TGTGCCAGCAGCTTAGAGACAGGGGGGTACAATGAGCAGTTCTTC; CDR3 protein: CASSLETGGYNEQFF
V gene: TRBV11-2; J gene: TRBJ2-2; D gene: TRBD2; clone size: once; CDR3 length: 14; CDR3 DNA: TGTGCCAGCGGACGGACTAGCGACACCGGGGAGCTGTTTTTT; CDR3 protein: CASGRTSDTGELFF
V gene: TRBV7-9; J gene: TRBJ2-7; D gene: NA; clone size: NA; CDR3 length: 12; CDR3 DNA: TGTGCCAGCAGCTTAGGAGTTGAGATCCACCTTTTC; CDR3 protein: CASSLGVEIHLF
V gene: TRBV11-2; J gene: TRBJ2-4; D gene: NA; clone size: NA; CDR3 length: 14; CDR3 DNA: TGTGCCAGCAGCTTAGGGATACTCGCGGAAATTCAGTACTTC; CDR3 protein: CASSLGILAEIQYF
V gene: TRBV28; J gene: TRBJ2-7; D gene: TRBD1; clone size: NA; CDR3 length: 14; CDR3 DNA: TGTGCCAGCAGTTTTGGGACAGCTGCCTACGAGCAGTACTTC; CDR3 protein: CASSFGTAAYEQYF
V gene: TRBV18; J gene: TRBJ2-1; D gene: TRBD1; clone size: NA; CDR3 length: 15; CDR3 DNA: TGTGCCAGCTCACCGGCGAGACAGGGTAGAAATGAGCAGTTCTTC; CDR3 protein: CASSPARQGRNEQFF
V gene: TRBV19; J gene: TRBJ2-1; D gene: TRBD2; clone size: NA; CDR3 length: 15; CDR3 DNA: TGTGCCAGTAGTATCGGTAGCGGGAGGTCTAATGAGCAGTTCTTC; CDR3 protein: CASSIGSGRSNEQFF
V gene: TRBV2; J gene: TRBJ2-1; D gene: TRBD1; clone size: NA; CDR3 length: 15; CDR3 DNA: TGTGCCAGCAGGCCTGGACAGGGGAGTAACAATGAGCAGTTCTTC; CDR3 protein: CASRPGQGSNNEQFF
V gene: TRBV10-2; J gene: TRBJ2-1; D gene: TRBD2; clone size: NA; CDR3 length: 17; CDR3 DNA: TGCGCCAGCAGTGAGGGGACTAGCGGGGGCCCCTACAATGAGCAGTTCTTC; CDR3 protein: CASSEGTSGGPYNEQFF
V gene: TRBV5-1; J gene: TRBJ2-1; D gene: NA; clone size: NA; CDR3 length: 19; CDR3 DNA: TGCGCCAGCAGCCAGCGGACAGGGCCGCGACTAGCGGTCGACAATGAGCAGTTCTTC; CDR3 protein: CASSQRTGPRLAVDNEQFF
V gene: TRBV27; J gene: TRBJ2-1; D gene: TRBD1; clone size: NA; CDR3 length: 15; CDR3 DNA: TGTGCCAGCACTCCCGACAGGGGTGTCAACAATGAGCAGTTCTTC; CDR3 protein: CASTPDRGVNNEQFF
V gene: TRBV28; J gene: TRBJ2-7; D gene: TRBD2; clone size: few; CDR3 length: 16; CDR3 DNA: TGTGCCAGCAGTTTTTCGGCGGGGACTAGCAGCTACGAGCAGTACTTC; CDR3 protein: CASSFSAGTSSYEQYF
V gene: TRBV5-1; J gene: TRBJ1-2; D gene: NA; clone size: NA; CDR3 length: 12; CDR3 DNA: TGCGCCAGCGAGGTCGTAAACTATGGCTACACCTTC; CDR3 protein: CASEVVNYGYTF
V gene: TRBV2; J gene: TRBJ2-4; D gene: TRBD2; clone size: NA; CDR3 length: 16; CDR3 DNA: TGTGCCAGCAGTTCTAGCGGGAGCGGGAAAAAAAACATTCAGTACTTC; CDR3 protein: CASSSSGSGKKNIQYF
V gene: TRBV5-6; J gene: TRBJ1-2; D gene: NA; clone size: few; CDR3 length: 17; CDR3 DNA: TGTGCCAGCAGCGTCGGGACACAAGGACTTGCCCGATTCGACTACACCTTC; CDR3 protein: CASSVGTQGLARFDYTF
V gene: TRBV19; J gene: TRBJ1-1; D gene: NA; clone size: NA; CDR3 length: 12; CDR3 DNA: TGTGCCAGTAGTATCGGTGCCACTGAAGCTTTCTTT; CDR3 protein: CASSIGATEAFF
V gene: TRBV10-1; J gene: TRBJ1-1; D gene: NA; clone size: NA; CDR3 length: 16; CDR3 DNA: TGCGCCAGCAGCTATCGACAGGACGCTGGGGTCACTGAAGCTTTCTTT; CDR3 protein: CASSYRQDAGVTEAFF
V gene: TRBV6-1; J gene: TRBJ2-7; D gene: NA; clone size: NA; CDR3 length: 15; CDR3 DNA: TGTGCCAGCAAGGGCCGGGACACTATCTCCTACGAGCAGTACTTC; CDR3 protein: CASKGRDTISYEQYF
V gene: TRBV13; J gene: TRBJ1-2; D gene: TRBD1; clone size: NA; CDR3 length: 16; CDR3 DNA: TGTGCCAGCACCCAGACAGGGAGCAGGGCTAACTATGGCTACACCTTC; CDR3 protein: CASTQTGSRANYGYTF
V gene: TRBV18; J gene: TRBJ2-3; D gene: NA; clone size: NA; CDR3 length: 14; CDR3 DNA: TGTGCCAGCTCACCTGAAGATCAGGGTTCGGCGCAGTATTTT; CDR3 protein: CASSPEDQGSAQYF